Each of the 5 T cell receptor beta chains below was sequenced from the same sample in a study of lymphopenia after photon versus proton radiotherapy. This table comes from immunoSEQ multiplex PCR, and its TCRdb copy is limited to in-frame clones, with some not included. The sample shows 50,000 to 60,000 clones, roughly nine tenths of them seen only once. This specimen was peripheral blood, taken from a patient treated with photon-based radiotherapy. Every receptor here comes from a woman between 35 and 50 years old with cholangiocarcinoma.

The rearrangement joins TRBV5-3 to TRBJ2-7; 12 nucleotides agree with TRBD1. TRBV5-3 is known as an ORF, though its function is uncertain. The CDR3 length is 18 residues. The V and J ends lost 2 bases and 1 base, in that order; junction bases with no gene match: 10. CDR3 sequence reads: CARSFRDRGQRPSYEQYF. As DNA, the CDR3 is TGTGCCAGAAGCTTCCGGGACAGGGGGCAAAGACCATCCTACGAGCAGTACTTC.

CDR3 loop: CASSQFTEAFF. The CDR3 coding sequence is TGTGCCAGCAGCCAATTCACTGAAGCTTTCTTT. This chain uses TRBV14 with TRBJ1-1; D unclear. Trimming removed 2 bases at V and 4 bases at J, with 2 bases between. The germline gives CDR1 SGHDN, CDR2 FVKESK. The CDR3 consists of 11 residues. Complete variable domain (other parts from reference TRBV14 and TRBJ1-1): EAGVTQFPSHSVIEKGQTVTLRCDPISGHDNLYWYRRVMGKEIKFLLHFVKESKQDESGMPNNRFLAERTGGTYSTLKVQPAELEDSGVYFCASSQFTEAFFGQGTRLTVV.

The V and J genes are TRBV20-1 and TRBJ1-4; D may be TRBD1 (5 bases). Germline CDR1 is DFQATT and CDR2 is SNEGSKA (reference sequence). The CDR3 length is 11 residues. Trimming took 6 bases from V and 13 from J, leaving 15 bases between them. Here the CDR3 reads CSADTGLRLFF. DNA for the CDR3: TGCAGTGCAGATACAGGCCTTAGACTGTTTTTT.

The V call is TRBV5-1, the J call TRBJ2-3; no clear D. The V gene lost 7 bases and the J gene lost 2 bases, with 11 bases spanning the gap. The CDR3 runs to 13 residues. The V gene's germline CDR1 is SGHRS and CDR2 YFSETQ. In DNA form, the CDR3 reads TGCGCCAGCGGGTTGGAGAACACAGATACGCAGTATTTT. Protein sequence: CASGLENTDTQYF.

In nucleotides, the CDR3 is TGTGCCAGCAGCCTCCCGCGGGGCTCTGGGGCCAACGTCCTGACTTTC. Its protein is CASSLPRGSGANVLTF. The V call is TRBV7-2, the J call TRBJ2-6, with D possibly matching TRBD2 (6 bases). Germline V gene sequence: CDR1 SGHTA, CDR2 FQGNSA. The CDR3 spans 16 residues. Trimming shortened V by 5 bases and J by 0 bases, and 11 bases separated the two germline ends.